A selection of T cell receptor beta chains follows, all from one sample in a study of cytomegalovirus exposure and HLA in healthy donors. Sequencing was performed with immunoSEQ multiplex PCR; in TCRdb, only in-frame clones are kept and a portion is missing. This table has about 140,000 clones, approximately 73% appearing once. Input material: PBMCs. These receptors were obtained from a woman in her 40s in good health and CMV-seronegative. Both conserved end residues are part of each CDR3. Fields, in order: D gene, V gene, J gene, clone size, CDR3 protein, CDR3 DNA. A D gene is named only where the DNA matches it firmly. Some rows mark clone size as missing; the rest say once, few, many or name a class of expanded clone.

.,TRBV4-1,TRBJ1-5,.,CASSVGDSINSNQPQHF,TGCGCCAGCAGCGTGGGAGATTCCATAAATAGCAATCAGCCCCAGCATTTT
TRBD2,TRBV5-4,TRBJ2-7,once,CASSLEGLAGDEQYF,TGTGCCAGCAGCTTGGAGGGACTAGCGGGGGACGAGCAGTACTTC
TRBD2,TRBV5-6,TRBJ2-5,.,CASSRSGGQETQYF,TGTGCCAGCAGCCGCAGCGGGGGCCAAGAGACCCAGTACTTC
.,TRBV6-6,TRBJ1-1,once,CASSYSRRGAFF,TGTGCCAGCAGTTATTCCCGACGGGGAGCTTTCTTT
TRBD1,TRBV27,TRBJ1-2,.,CASSRQGGNYGYTF,TGTGCCAGCAGCCGACAGGGGGGTAACTATGGCTACACCTTC
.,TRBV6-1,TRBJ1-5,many,CASSEGGSGGSQPQHF,TGTGCCAGCAGTGAAGGTGGGAGCGGGGGAAGTCAGCCCCAGCATTTT
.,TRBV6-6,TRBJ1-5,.,CASSLTGASNQPQHF,TGTGCCAGCAGTTTGACAGGCGCTAGCAATCAGCCCCAGCATTTT
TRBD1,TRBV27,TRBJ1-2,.,CASSLTGGGGYTF,TGTGCCAGCAGTTTAACAGGGGGCGGTGGCTACACCTTC
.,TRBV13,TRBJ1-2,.,CASSLGVRRGYTF,TGTGCCAGCAGCTTAGGGGTTCGGAGGGGCTACACCTTC
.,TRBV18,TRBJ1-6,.,CASSPPGRSGSPLHF,TGTGCCAGCTCACCTCCTGGGAGGAGTGGTTCACCCCTCCACTTT
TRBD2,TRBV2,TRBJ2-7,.,CASSIAGEPLEQYF,TGTGCCAGCAGCATAGCGGGGGAGCCACTCGAGCAGTACTTC
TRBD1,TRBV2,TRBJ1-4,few,CASSHRDREEKLFF,TGTGCCAGCAGCCACCGGGACAGGGAGGAAAAACTGTTTTTT
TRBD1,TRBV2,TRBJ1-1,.,CASSTIGTGGEGDTEAFF,TGTGCCAGCAGTACCATCGGGACAGGGGGCGAGGGGGACACTGAAGCTTTCTTT
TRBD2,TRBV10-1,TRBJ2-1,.,CASSAGDNEQFF,TGCGCCAGCTCAGCGGGGGACAATGAGCAGTTCTTC
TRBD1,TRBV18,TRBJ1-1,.,CASSPKQGRAEAFF,TGTGCCAGCTCACCAAAACAGGGGAGAGCTGAAGCTTTCTTT
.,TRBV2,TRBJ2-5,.,CASSMRLYQETQYF,TGTGCCAGCAGTATGCGGCTATACCAAGAGACCCAGTACTTC
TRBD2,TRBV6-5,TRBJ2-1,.,CASSYSREREQFF,TGTGCCAGCAGTTACTCGCGGGAGCGTGAGCAGTTCTTC
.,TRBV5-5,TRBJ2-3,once,CASSLEHSTDTQYF,TGTGCCAGCAGCTTGGAACACAGCACAGATACGCAGTATTTT
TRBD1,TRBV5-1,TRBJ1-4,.,CASSLSGTDEKLFF,TGCGCCAGCAGCTTGTCTGGGACAGATGAAAAACTGTTTTTT
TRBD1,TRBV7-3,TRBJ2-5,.,CASSEQGAFETQYF,TGTGCCAGCAGCGAACAGGGGGCGTTTGAGACCCAGTACTTC
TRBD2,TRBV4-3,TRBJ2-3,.,CASSQDYRAGDTITDTQYF,TGCGCCAGCAGCCAAGATTATCGGGCGGGAGACACGATTACAGATACGCAGTATTTT
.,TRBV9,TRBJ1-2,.,CASDAGNANYGYTF,TGTGCCAGCGACGCGGGCAACGCTAACTATGGCTACACCTTC
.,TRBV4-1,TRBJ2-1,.,CASSQVPSSYNEQFF,TGCGCCAGCAGCCAAGTTCCGAGCTCCTACAATGAGCAGTTCTTC
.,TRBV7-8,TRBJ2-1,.,CASSLVAGSGEQFF,TGTGCCAGCAGCTTAGTTGCGGGTTCGGGTGAGCAGTTCTTC
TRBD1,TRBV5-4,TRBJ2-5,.,CASSKSGGRQETQYF,TGTGCCAGCAGCAAGTCAGGGGGCAGGCAAGAGACCCAGTACTTC
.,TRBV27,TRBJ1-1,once,CASSPQGITEAFF,TGTGCCAGCAGCCCACAGGGCATCACTGAAGCTTTCTTT
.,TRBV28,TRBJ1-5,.,CASSLGGGNQPQHF,TGTGCCAGCAGTTTGGGGGGTGGCAATCAGCCCCAGCATTTT
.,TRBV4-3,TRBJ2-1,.,CASSQDLGANEQFF,TGCGCCAGCAGCCAAGATCTGGGCGCCAATGAGCAGTTCTTC
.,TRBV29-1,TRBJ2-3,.,CSVETGTDTQYF,TGCAGCGTTGAAACGGGCACAGATACGCAGTATTTT
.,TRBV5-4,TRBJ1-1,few,CASSPMGGRNTEAFF,TGTGCCAGCAGCCCCATGGGAGGTCGGAACACTGAAGCTTTCTTT
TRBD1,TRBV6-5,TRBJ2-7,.,CASSKDRGPSYEQYF,TGTGCCAGCAGCAAAGACAGGGGGCCTAGCTACGAGCAGTACTTC
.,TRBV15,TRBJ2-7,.,CATSRDGGLGEQYF,TGTGCCACCAGCAGAGATGGGGGCTTAGGGGAGCAGTACTTC
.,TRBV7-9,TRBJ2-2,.,CASSTQTASTGELFF,TGTGCCAGCAGCACCCAGACAGCTTCCACCGGGGAGCTGTTTTTT